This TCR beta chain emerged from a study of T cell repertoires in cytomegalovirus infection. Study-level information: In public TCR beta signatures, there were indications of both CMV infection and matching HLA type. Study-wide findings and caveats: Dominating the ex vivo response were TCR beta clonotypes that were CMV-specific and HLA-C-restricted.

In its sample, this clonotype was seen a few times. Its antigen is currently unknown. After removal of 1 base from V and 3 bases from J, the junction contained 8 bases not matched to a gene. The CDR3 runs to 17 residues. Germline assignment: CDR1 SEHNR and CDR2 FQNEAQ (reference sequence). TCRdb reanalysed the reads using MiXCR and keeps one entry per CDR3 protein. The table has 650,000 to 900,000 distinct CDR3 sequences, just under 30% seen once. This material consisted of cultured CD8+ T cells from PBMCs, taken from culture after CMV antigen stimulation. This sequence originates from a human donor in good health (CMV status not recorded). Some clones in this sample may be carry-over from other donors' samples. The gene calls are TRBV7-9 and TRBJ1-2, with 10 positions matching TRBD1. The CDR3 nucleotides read TGTGCCAGCAGCTTAGGGGTCGCGACAGGGGGCGACTATGGCTACACCTTC. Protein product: CASSLGVATGGDYGYTF.